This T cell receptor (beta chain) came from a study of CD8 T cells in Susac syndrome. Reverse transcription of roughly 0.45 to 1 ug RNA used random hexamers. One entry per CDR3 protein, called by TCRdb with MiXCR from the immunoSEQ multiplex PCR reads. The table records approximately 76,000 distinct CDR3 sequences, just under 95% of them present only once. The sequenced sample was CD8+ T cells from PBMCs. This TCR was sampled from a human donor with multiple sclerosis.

In DNA, the CDR3 is TGTGCCAGCAGAAGTGCTGAAGCTTTCTTT. Amino acids: CASRSAEAFF. The chain employs TRBV2 and TRBJ1-1; D not resolved. The CDR3 contains 10 residues. Germline CDR1 SNHLY, CDR2 FYNNEI. Trimming took off 6 bases at V and 6 bases at J, with 5 bases between the two ends.